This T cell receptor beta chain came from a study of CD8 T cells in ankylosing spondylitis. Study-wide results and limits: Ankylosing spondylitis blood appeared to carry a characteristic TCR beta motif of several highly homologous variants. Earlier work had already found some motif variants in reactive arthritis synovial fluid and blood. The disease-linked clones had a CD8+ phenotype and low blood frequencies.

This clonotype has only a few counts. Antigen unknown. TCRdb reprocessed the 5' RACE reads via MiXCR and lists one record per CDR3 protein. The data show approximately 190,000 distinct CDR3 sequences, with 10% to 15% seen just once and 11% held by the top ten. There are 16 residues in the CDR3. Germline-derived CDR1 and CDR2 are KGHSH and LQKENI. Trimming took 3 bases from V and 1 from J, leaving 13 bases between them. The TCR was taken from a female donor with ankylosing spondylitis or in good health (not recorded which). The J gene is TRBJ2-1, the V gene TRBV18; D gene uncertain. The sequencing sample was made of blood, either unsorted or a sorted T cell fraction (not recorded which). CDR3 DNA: TGTGCCAGCTCACCTTCTCGTTCGCAGTCCTACAATGAGCAGTTCTTC. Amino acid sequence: CASSPSRSQSYNEQFF.